This T cell receptor beta chain was identified in a study of blood T cell repertoires in COVID-19. At the level of the study: Acute-phase and convalescent COVID-19 samples originated in the United States, Italy and Spain. T cells, B-cell-depleted T cells, or PBMCs supplied cDNA or gDNA.

Authors' data handling: Nucleated cell number was recorded as an estimate derived from reference gene primer amplification. Sequencing was performed with immunoSEQ multiplex PCR; in TCRdb, only in-frame clones are kept and a portion is missing. Clonal size and the V and J genes are those of that table, whereas D and trimming came from the DNA. The sample records under 200,000 clones, 88% being singletons. This clone was counted a single time. The sequencing input was peripheral blood. The TCR sequence derives from a man aged 18 to 29 with active or convalescent COVID-19.

The CDR3 loop reads CASSYDSGTGGWSNQPQHF. The CDR3 DNA reads as TGTGCCAGCAGTTACGATTCCGGGACAGGGGGATGGAGCAATCAGCCCCAGCATTTT. The genes are TRBV6-2 or TRBV6-3 and TRBJ1-5, with 11 bases aligning to TRBD1. The CDR3 is made up of 19 amino acids. Germline V gene sequence: CDR1 MNHEY, CDR2 SVGEGT. The V gene end was trimmed by 2 bases and the J gene end by 1 base; junction bases not matched to a gene: 10.